This T cell receptor beta chain was obtained from a study of T-cell reconstitution after alpha-beta-depleted transplantation in children. Findings and caveats of the study: TCRbeta diversity was high at day 60 in some patients (a result of surviving recipient T cells and thymic progenitors).

The length of the CDR3 is 13 residues. The V gene's germline CDR1 is DFQATT and CDR2 SNEGSKA (reference sequence). The V and J ends lost 1 base and 9 bases, in that order; junction bases with no gene match: 5. Molecular barcoding with unique molecular identifiers was used for the TCRbeta library. MiXCR, run by TCRdb on the PCR reads, gives a single entry per CDR3 protein. The sample gives some 220,000 distinct CDR3 sequences, 11% of which show up once; 28% is in the top ten. This clonotype was recorded many times. Its antigen remains unknown. Here the sequenced sample was PBMCs, taken before TCRalphabeta/CD19-depleted stem cell transplant. This chain connects TRBV20-1 to TRBJ2-7, with 11 bases matching TRBD2. The sequence came from a child under three years old with acute myeloid leukemia, due to receive a stem cell transplant. CDR3 sequence reads: CSARGIAGGVQYF. The CDR3, as DNA: TGCAGTGCTAGAGGGATAGCGGGAGGGGTGCAGTACTTC.